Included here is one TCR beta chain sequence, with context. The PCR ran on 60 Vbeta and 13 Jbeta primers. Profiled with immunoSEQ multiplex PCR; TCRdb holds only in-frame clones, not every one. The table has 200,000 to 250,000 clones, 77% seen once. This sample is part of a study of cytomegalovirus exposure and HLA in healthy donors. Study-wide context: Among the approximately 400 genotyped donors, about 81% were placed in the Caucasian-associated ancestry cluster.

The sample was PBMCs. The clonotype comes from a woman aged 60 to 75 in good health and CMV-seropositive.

The CDR3 sequence: CASSEGGMGTDTQYF. CDR3 bases: TGTGCCAGCAGTGAAGGGGGGATGGGCACAGATACGCAGTATTTT. This chain joins TRBV25-1 and TRBJ2-3, with a tentative D call TRBD2 (6 bases). The CDR3 is 15 amino acids. V was clipped by 2 bases and J by 1 base, with 10 bases between them. The germline CDR1 and CDR2 sequences are MGHDK and SYGVNS.